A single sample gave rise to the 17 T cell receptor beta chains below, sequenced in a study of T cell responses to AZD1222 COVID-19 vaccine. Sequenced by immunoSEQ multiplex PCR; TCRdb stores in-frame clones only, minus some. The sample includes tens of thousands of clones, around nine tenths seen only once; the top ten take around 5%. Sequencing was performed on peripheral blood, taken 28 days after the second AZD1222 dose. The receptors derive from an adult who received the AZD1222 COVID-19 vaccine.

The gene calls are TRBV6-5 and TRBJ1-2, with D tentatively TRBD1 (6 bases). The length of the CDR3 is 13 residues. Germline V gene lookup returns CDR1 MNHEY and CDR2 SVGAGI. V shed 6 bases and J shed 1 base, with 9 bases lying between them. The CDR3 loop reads CASSLRGNYGYTF. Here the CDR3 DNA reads TGTGCCAGCAGCCTCAGGGGTAACTATGGCTACACCTTC.

CDR3 sequence reads: CAWNIDRGRRPEQFF. CDR3 DNA: TGTGCCTGGAACATTGACAGGGGGCGCCGTCCTGAGCAGTTCTTC. The chain joins TRBV30 to TRBJ2-1; TRBD1 aligns across 10 bases. V gave up 4 bases and J gave up 9 bases; unmatched junction bases: 12. The CDR3 extends over 15 amino acids. Germline V gene data show CDR1 as GTSNPN and CDR2 as SVGIG (reference sequence).

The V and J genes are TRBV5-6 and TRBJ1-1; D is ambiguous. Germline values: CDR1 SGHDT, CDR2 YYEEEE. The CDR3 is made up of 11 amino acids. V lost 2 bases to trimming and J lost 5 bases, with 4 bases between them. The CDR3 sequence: CASSFETEAFF. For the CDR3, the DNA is TGTGCCAGCAGCTTCGAGACTGAAGCTTTCTTT.

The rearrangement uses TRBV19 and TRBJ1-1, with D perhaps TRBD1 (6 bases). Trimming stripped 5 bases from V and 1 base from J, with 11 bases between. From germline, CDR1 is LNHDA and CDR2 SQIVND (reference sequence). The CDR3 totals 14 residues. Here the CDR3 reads CASSPRGQNTEAFF. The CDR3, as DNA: TGTGCCAGTAGTCCCCGGGGACAGAACACTGAAGCTTTCTTT.

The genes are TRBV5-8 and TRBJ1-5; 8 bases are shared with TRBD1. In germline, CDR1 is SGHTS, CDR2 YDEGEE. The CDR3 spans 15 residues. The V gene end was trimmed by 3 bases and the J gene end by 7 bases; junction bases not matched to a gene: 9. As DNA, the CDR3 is TGTGCCAGCAGCTGGGCGGACAGGGTAGGGCAGCCCCAGCATTTT. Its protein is CASSWADRVGQPQHF.

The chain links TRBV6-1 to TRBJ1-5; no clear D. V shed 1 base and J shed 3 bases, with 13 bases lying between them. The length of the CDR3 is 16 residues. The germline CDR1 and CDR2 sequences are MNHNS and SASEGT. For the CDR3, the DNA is TGTGCCAGCAGTGAAGTTTGGGCAGGTTTCAATCAGCCCCAGCATTTT. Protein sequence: CASSEVWAGFNQPQHF.

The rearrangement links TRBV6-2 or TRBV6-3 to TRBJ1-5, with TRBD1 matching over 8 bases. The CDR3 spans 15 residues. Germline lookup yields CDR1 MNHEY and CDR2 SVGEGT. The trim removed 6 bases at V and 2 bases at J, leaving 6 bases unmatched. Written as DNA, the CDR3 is TGTGCCAGCAGACCTCAGGGGGCCGGCAATCAGCCCCAGCATTTT. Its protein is CASRPQGAGNQPQHF.

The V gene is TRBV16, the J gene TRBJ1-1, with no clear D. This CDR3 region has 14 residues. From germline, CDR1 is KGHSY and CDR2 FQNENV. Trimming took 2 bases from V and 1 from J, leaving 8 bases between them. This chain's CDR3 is CASSQLQKNTEAFF. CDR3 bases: TGTGCCAGCAGCCAACTACAGAAGAACACTGAAGCTTTCTTT. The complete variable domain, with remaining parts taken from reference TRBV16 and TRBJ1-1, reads GEEVAQTPKHLVRGEGQKAKLYCAPIKGHSYVFWYQQVLKNEFKFLISFQNENVFDETGMPKERFSAKCLPNSPCSLEIQATKLEDSAVYFCASSQLQKNTEAFFGQGTRLTVV.

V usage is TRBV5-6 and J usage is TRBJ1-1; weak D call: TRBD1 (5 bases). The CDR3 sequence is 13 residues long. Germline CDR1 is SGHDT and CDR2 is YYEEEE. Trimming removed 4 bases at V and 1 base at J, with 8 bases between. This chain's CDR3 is CASSKGQNTEAFF. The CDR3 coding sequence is TGTGCCAGCAGCAAAGGACAGAACACTGAAGCTTTCTTT. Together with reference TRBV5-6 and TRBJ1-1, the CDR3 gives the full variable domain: DAGVTQSPTHLIKTRGQQVTLRCSPKSGHDTVSWYQQALGQGPQFIFQYYEEEERQRGNFPDRFSGHQFPNYSSELNVNALLLGDSALYLCASSKGQNTEAFFGQGTRLTVV.

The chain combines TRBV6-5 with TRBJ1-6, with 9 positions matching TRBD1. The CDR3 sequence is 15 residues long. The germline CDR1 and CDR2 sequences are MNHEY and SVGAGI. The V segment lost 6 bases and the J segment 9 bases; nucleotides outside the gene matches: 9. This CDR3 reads CASRSDRGLGSPLHF. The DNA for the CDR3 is TGTGCCAGCAGGTCGGACAGGGGCCTTGGTTCACCCCTCCACTTT.

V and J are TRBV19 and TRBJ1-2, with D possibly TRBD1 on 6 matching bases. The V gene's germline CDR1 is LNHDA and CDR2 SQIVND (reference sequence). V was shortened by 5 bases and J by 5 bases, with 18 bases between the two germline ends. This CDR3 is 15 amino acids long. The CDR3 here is CASSLGRGGGYGYTF. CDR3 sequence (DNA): TGTGCCAGTAGTTTGGGCAGGGGAGGAGGATATGGCTACACCTTC.

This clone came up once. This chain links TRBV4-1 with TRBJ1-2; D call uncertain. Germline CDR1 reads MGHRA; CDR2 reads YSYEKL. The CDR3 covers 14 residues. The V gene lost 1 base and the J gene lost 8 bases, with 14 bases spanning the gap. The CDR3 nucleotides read TGCGCCAGCAGCCAAGTCCGTAGTCGGCAGGGCTACACCTTC. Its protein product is CASSQVRSRQGYTF.

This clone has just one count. The CDR3: CASSSGTGPYEQYF. CDR3 nucleotide sequence: TGCGCCAGCAGTTCCGGGACAGGGCCCTACGAGCAGTACTTC. The J gene is TRBJ2-7, the V gene TRBV23-1; 9 nucleotides agree with TRBD1. TRBV23-1 is an ORF, and what it does is uncertain. The CDR3 totals 14 residues. Germline trimming cut 5 bases from V and 2 bases from J; bases unmatched to any gene: 4.

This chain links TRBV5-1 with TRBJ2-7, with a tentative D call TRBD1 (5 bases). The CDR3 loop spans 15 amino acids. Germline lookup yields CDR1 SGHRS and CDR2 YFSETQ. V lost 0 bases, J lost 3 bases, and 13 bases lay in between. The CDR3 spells CASSLEGRLVYEQYF. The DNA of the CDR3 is TGCGCCAGCAGCTTGGAGGGGCGGCTGGTCTACGAGCAGTACTTC.

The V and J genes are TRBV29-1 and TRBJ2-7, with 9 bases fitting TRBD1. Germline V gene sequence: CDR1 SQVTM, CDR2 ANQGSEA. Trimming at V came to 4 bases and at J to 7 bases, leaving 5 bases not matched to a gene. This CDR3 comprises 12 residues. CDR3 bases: TGCAGCGTTGGGGACAGGGTGAGGGAGCAGTACTTC. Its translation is CSVGDRVREQYF.

The CDR3, as DNA: TGCGCCAGCAGCCCGGACTCCCAGAAGACAGATACGCAGTATTTT. It encodes CASSPDSQKTDTQYF. The chain uses TRBV5-1 and TRBJ2-3; perhaps TRBD2 as D (5 bases). This CDR3 is built from 15 residues. Trimming left V 4 bases short and J 3 bases short, with 15 bases between. In germline, CDR1 is SGHRS, CDR2 YFSETQ. Full variable domain (missing parts from reference TRBV5-1 and TRBJ2-3): KAGVTQTPRYLIKTRGQQVTLSCSPISGHRSVSWYQQTPGQGLQFLFEYFSETQRNKGNFPGRFSGRQFSNSRSEMNVSTLELGDSALYLCASSPDSQKTDTQYFGPGTRLTVL.

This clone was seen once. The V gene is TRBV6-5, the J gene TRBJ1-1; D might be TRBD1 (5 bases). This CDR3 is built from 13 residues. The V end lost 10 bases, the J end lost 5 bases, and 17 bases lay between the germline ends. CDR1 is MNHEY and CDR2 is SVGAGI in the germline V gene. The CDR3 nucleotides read TGTGCCACCTTCTCCGGGACGCAGACTGAAGCTTTCTTT. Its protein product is CATFSGTQTEAFF.